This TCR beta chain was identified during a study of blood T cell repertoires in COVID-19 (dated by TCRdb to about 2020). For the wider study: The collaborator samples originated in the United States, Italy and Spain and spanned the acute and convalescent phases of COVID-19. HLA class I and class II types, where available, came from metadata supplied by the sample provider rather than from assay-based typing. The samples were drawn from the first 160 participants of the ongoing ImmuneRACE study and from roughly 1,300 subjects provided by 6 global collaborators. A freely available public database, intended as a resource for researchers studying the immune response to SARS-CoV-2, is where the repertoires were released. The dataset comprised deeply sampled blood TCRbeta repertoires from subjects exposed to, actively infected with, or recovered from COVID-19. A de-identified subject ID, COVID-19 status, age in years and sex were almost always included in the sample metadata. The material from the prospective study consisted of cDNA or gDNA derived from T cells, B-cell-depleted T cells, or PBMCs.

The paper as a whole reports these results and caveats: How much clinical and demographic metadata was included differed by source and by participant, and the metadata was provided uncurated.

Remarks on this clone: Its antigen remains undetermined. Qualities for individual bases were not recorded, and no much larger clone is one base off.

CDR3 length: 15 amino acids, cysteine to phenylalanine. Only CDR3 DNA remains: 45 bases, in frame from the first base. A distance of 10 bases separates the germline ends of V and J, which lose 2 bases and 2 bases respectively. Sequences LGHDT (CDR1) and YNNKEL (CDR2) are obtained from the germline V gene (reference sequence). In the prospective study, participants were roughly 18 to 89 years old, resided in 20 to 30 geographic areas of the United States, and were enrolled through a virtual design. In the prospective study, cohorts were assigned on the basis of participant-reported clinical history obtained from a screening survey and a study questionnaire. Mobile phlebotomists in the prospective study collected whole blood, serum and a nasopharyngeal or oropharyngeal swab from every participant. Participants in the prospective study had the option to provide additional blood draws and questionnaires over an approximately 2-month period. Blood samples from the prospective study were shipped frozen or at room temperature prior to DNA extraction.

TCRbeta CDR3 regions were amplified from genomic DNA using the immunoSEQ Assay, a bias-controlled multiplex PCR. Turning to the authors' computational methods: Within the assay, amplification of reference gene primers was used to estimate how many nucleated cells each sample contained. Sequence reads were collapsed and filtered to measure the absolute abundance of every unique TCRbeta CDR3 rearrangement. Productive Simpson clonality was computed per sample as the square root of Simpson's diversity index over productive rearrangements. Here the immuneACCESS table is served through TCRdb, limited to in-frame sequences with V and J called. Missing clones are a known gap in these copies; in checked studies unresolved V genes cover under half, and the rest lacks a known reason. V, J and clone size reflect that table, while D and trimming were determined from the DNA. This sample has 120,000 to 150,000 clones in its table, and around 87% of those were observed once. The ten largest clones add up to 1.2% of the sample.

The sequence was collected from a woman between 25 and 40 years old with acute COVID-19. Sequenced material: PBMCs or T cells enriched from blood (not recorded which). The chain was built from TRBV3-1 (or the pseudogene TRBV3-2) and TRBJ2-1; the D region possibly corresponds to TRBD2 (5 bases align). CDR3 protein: CASSQSNGAYNEQFF. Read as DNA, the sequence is TGTGCCAGCAGCCAATCCAACGGGGCCTACAATGAGCAGTTCTTC.